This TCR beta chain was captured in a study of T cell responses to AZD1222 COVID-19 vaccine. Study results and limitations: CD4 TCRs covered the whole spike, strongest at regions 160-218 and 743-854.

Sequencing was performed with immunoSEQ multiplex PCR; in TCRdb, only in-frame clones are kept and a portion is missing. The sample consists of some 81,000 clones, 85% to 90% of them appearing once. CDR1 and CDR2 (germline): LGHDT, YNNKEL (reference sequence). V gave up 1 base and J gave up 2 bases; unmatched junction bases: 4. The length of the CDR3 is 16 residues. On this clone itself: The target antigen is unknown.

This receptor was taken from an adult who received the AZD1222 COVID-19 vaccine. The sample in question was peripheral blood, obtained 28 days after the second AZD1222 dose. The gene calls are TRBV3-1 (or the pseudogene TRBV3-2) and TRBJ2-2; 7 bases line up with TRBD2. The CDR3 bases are TGTGCCAGCAGCCAAGGGGGGACTACCAACACCGGGGAGCTGTTTTTT. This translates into CASSQGGTTNTGELFF.